The 29 T cell receptor beta chains given below trace back to one sample, sequenced in a study of T cell responses to AZD1222 COVID-19 vaccine. The method was immunoSEQ multiplex PCR; TCRdb's version includes in-frame clones alone and lacks a portion of them. The sample yields over 150,000 clones, about 94% seen once. The sample consisted of peripheral blood, taken 28 days after the second AZD1222 dose. These receptor sequences come from an adult who received the AZD1222 COVID-19 vaccine.

The rearrangement links TRBV7-9 to TRBJ1-1; tentative D call: TRBD1 (6 bases). Germline assignment: CDR1 SEHNR and CDR2 FQNEAQ (reference sequence). V dropped 7 bases and J dropped 5 bases, with 20 bases sitting between them. This CDR3 spans 15 amino acids. The CDR3 DNA reads TGTGCCAGCACGCCCCCGACAGGAGGGCCTACTGAAGCTTTCTTT. This translates into CASTPPTGGPTEAFF.

This clone was observed a handful of times. The chain employs TRBV7-2 and TRBJ1-6, with D possibly matching TRBD1 (5 bases). With 5 bases removed from V and 6 bases from J, the gap between germline ends came to 14 bases. The germline CDR1 and CDR2 sequences are SGHTA and FQGNSA. There are 15 residues in the CDR3. This CDR3 is CASSLQVTTNSPLHF. The CDR3 region has the DNA TGTGCCAGCAGCCTACAGGTTACTACTAATTCACCCCTCCACTTT.

The chain has TRBV30 and TRBJ2-1; TRBD2 aligns across 7 bases. CDR3 size: 14 residues. The V gene's germline CDR1 is GTSNPN and CDR2 SVGIG (reference sequence). V was pared by 0 bases and J by 9 bases, with 8 bases of the junction left unmatched. CDR3: CAWSVRGREGEQFF. The CDR3 region has the DNA TGTGCCTGGAGTGTACGGGGCAGGGAGGGTGAGCAGTTCTTC.

This chain uses TRBV6-5 with TRBJ1-2; TRBD1 agrees at 7 bases. Germline trimming cut 7 bases from V and 2 bases from J; bases unmatched to any gene: 4. CDR3 length equals 13 residues. CDR1 and CDR2 from the germline V gene are MNHEY and SVGAGI. Here the CDR3 DNA reads TGTGCCAGCAATGTAGGGGGCAACTATGGCTACACCTTC. It yields the protein CASNVGGNYGYTF.

For this clone: The sample carries other DNA sequences with the same CDR3. The chain is built from TRBV9 and TRBJ2-2; no clear D. The germline V and J ends were trimmed by 3 bases and 1 base, with 4 bases remaining between them. The germline V gene encodes CDR1 SGDLS and CDR2 YYNGEE. This CDR3 has 13 amino acids. The CDR3 here is CASSGENTGELFF. For the CDR3, the DNA is TGTGCCAGCAGCGGAGAGAACACCGGGGAGCTGTTTTTT.

The rearrangement links TRBV21-1 to TRBJ2-3; the table's TRBD2 call for D was not verified on the DNA. TRBV21-1 is listed as a pseudogene. The CDR3 runs 16 residues. The DNA for the CDR3 is TGTGCCAGCAGCAAAGTGGCGGGTATGGGCACAGATACGCAGTATTTT. This translates into CASSKVAGMGTDTQYF.

The genes are TRBV6-2 or TRBV6-3 and TRBJ1-5; D is uncertain. V lost 4 bases and J 4 bases, leaving 20 bases between the germline ends. Germline assignment: CDR1 MNHEY and CDR2 SVGEGT. The CDR3 consists of 17 residues. Written as DNA, the CDR3 is TGTGCCAGCAGTTCTAGGAAGTCGGCCAAAGAGAATCAGCCCCAGCATTTT. This gives the protein CASSSRKSAKENQPQHF.

V gene TRBV28 combines with J gene TRBJ1-2; D perhaps matches TRBD1 (6 bases). Trimming stripped 7 bases from V and 7 bases from J, with 13 bases between. This CDR3 region has 12 residues. Germline assignment: CDR1 MDHEN and CDR2 SYDVKM. The CDR3, as DNA: TGTGCCAGCACAACTACAGGGTTTGGCTACACCTTC. Translating it yields CASTTTGFGYTF.

The V gene is TRBV6-4, the J gene TRBJ1-5; TRBD1 agrees at 9 bases. The CDR3 loop spans 14 amino acids. CDR1 is MRHNA, CDR2 SNTAGT, per germline. Trimming at V came to 9 bases and at J to 7 bases, leaving 10 bases not matched to a gene. The CDR3 reads CARRTGDEKQPQHF. For the CDR3, the DNA is TGTGCCAGAAGGACAGGGGACGAGAAACAGCCCCAGCATTTT.

This clone has only one observation. V is TRBV19 and J is TRBJ2-6; perhaps TRBD2 as D (6 bases). The V end lost 5 bases, the J end lost 0 bases, and 17 bases lay between the germline ends. This CDR3 region has 18 residues. Per the germline V gene, CDR1 is LNHDA and CDR2 is SQIVND (reference sequence). The CDR3 sequence: CASSPEAGTFSGANVLTF. As DNA, the CDR3 is TGTGCCAGTAGTCCAGAAGCGGGTACCTTCTCTGGGGCCAACGTCCTGACTTTC.

This sequence joins TRBV7-2 and TRBJ1-1; possibly TRBD1 for D (5 bases). Germline CDR1 reads SGHTA; CDR2 reads FQGNSA. The V gene lost 2 bases and the J gene lost 6 bases, with 10 bases spanning the gap. CDR3 length equals 13 residues. The CDR3 DNA follows: TGTGCCAGCAGCTTATATCAGGGTTCTGAAGCTTTCTTT. Protein sequence: CASSLYQGSEAFF.

The V and J genes are TRBV9 and TRBJ2-1; D not resolved. The germline V gene has CDR1 SGDLS and CDR2 YYNGEE. The CDR3 is 14 residues long. V shed 0 bases and J shed 7 bases, with 11 bases lying between them. Here the CDR3 DNA reads TGTGCCAGCAGCGTAGGTGACCAACGGAATGAGCAGTTCTTC. It codes for CASSVGDQRNEQFF.

This clone was picked up one time. This sequence joins TRBV19 and TRBJ2-1; D is perhaps TRBD1 (6 bases). V was clipped by 2 bases and J by 2 bases, with 13 bases between them. The CDR3 sequence is 16 residues long. Germline CDR1 LNHDA, CDR2 SQIVND (reference sequence). In DNA, the CDR3 is TGTGCCAGTAGTATAAGACAGGAATCCACCTACAATGAGCAGTTCTTC. Its translation is CASSIRQESTYNEQFF.

V and J are TRBV15 and TRBJ2-3; 13 bases fit TRBD2. Germline CDR1 is LNHNV and CDR2 is YYDKDF (reference sequence). This CDR3 region has 17 residues. Trimming cost V 2 bases and J 0 bases; bases outside gene matches: 2. In DNA, the CDR3 is TGTGCCACCAGCAGAACGGGACTAGCGGGGAGCACAGATACGCAGTATTTT. This encodes CATSRTGLAGSTDTQYF.

CDR3 residues: CASSAGAYDEQYF. DNA of the CDR3: TGCGCCAGCAGCGCCGGGGCGTATGACGAGCAGTACTTC. The gene calls are TRBV5-1 and TRBJ2-7; D is possibly TRBD1 or TRBD2 (5 bases each). Germline loops: CDR1 SGHRS, CDR2 YFSETQ. The CDR3 covers 13 residues. V lost 4 bases and J 5 bases, leaving 13 bases between the germline ends.

The CDR3 region is CASSSDFNYGYTF. The CDR3 region has the DNA TGCGCCAGCAGCTCGGACTTTAACTATGGCTACACCTTC. This rearrangement joins TRBV5-1 to TRBJ1-2; D ambiguous. Trimming stripped 3 bases from V and 1 base from J, with 7 bases between. The CDR3 is 13 amino acids. Germline CDR1 and CDR2: SGHRS and YFSETQ.

V is TRBV7-9 and J is TRBJ1-1; no clear D. Germline values: CDR1 SEHNR, CDR2 FQNEAQ (reference sequence). V lost 3 bases to trimming and J lost 0 bases, with 17 bases between them. The length of the CDR3 is 17 residues. The CDR3 sequence: CASSFPGGEGMNTEAFF. The CDR3 nucleotides read TGTGCCAGCAGCTTTCCGGGAGGTGAAGGCATGAACACTGAAGCTTTCTTT.

The rearrangement uses TRBV9 and TRBJ2-3; D is possibly TRBD2 (7 bases). Trimming removed 3 bases at V and 4 bases at J, with 18 bases between. Germline V CDR1 and CDR2: SGDLS, YYNGEE. This CDR3 is built from 16 residues. The CDR3 is CASSGPLVRGPDTQYF. The CDR3 DNA is TGTGCCAGCAGCGGACCTTTAGTGCGGGGGCCAGATACGCAGTATTTT.

The V and J genes are TRBV27 and TRBJ1-2; D unresolved. Germline CDR1 MNHEY, CDR2 SMNVEV (reference sequence). There are 13 residues in the CDR3. V was cut by 3 bases and J by 3 bases, with 8 bases left in between. DNA for the CDR3: TGTGCCAGCAGTTTTCGGGAGGACTATGGCTACACCTTC. This gives the protein CASSFREDYGYTF.

The gene calls are TRBV12-3 or TRBV12-4 and TRBJ1-1, with TRBD1 as a possible D gene (6 bases). Deletions cut 3 bases from V and 4 bases from J, with 9 bases between. CDR3 length equals 13 residues. The CDR3 loop is CASSFKGGTEAFF. The CDR3 DNA is TGTGCCAGCAGTTTCAAGGGGGGCACTGAAGCTTTCTTT.

CDR3 residues: CASSLRLEGKQPQHF. The CDR3 bases are TGTGCCAGCAGCCTCCGGTTGGAGGGAAAACAGCCCCAGCATTTT. V and J are TRBV5-5 and TRBJ1-5, with D uncertain. V dropped 4 bases and J dropped 7 bases, with 18 bases sitting between them. CDR3 size: 15 residues. Germline CDR1 SGHKS, CDR2 YYEKEE (reference sequence).

This chain's CDR3 is CASSFQGAYEQYF. CDR3 nucleotides: TGTGCCAGCAGTTTCCAGGGGGCCTACGAGCAGTACTTC. The chain has TRBV27 and TRBJ2-7; TRBD1 agrees at 7 bases. This CDR3 region has 13 residues. V was clipped by 3 bases and J by 2 bases; unmatched bases: 1. Germline V gene sequence: CDR1 MNHEY, CDR2 SMNVEV (reference sequence).

The chain links TRBV5-3 to TRBJ1-2; 7 bases align to TRBD1. Being an ORF, TRBV5-3 has a function that is uncertain. V gave up 1 base and J gave up 0 bases; unmatched junction bases: 6. The CDR3 is 16 residues long. This CDR3 reads CARSLIQGTANYGYTF. The CDR3, as DNA: TGTGCCAGAAGCTTGATACAGGGGACAGCTAACTATGGCTACACCTTC.

V is TRBV7-2 and J is TRBJ2-5; 9 nucleotides line up with TRBD2. CDR1 and CDR2 from the germline V gene are SGHTA and FQGNSA. The V segment lost 2 bases and the J segment 4 bases; nucleotides outside the gene matches: 2. The CDR3 contains 14 residues. The CDR3 here is CASSLLAGRETQYF. The DNA for the CDR3 is TGTGCCAGCAGCTTACTAGCGGGGCGAGAGACCCAGTACTTC.

The chain employs TRBV6-5 and TRBJ2-7; tentatively, D is TRBD2 (6 bases). In germline, CDR1 is MNHEY, CDR2 SVGAGI. This CDR3 contains 13 residues. Trimming took 8 bases from V and 0 from J, leaving 11 bases between them. This CDR3 is CASGGMSSYEQYF. The CDR3 coding sequence is TGTGCCAGCGGGGGGATGAGCTCCTACGAGCAGTACTTC.

The chain couples TRBV11-2 to TRBJ2-2, with D possibly called TRBD1 or TRBD2 (6 bases each). The ends were cut back, 5 bases at V and 5 bases at J, with 15 bases in the middle. In germline, CDR1 is SGHAT, CDR2 FQNNGV. CDR3 length: 15 residues. CDR3 in DNA: TGTGCCAGCAGCGGGGGCCCGACTAGAACCGGGGAGCTGTTTTTT. It encodes CASSGGPTRTGELFF.

This sequence joins TRBV18 and TRBJ2-5; D gene ambiguous. This CDR3 is 14 amino acids long. Germline values: CDR1 KGHSH, CDR2 LQKENI. V lost 4 bases and J lost 4, with 13 bases in between. CDR3 sequence (DNA): TGTGCCAGCTCACAAGGCCCTGGCGGAGAGACCCAGTACTTC. Translated, it gives CASSQGPGGETQYF. Complete variable domain (other parts from reference TRBV18 and TRBJ2-5): NAGVMQNPRHLVRRRGQEARLRCSPMKGHSHVYWYRQLPEEGLKFMVYLQKENIIDESGMPKERFSAEFPKEGPSILRIQQVVRGDSAAYFCASSQGPGGETQYFGPGTRLLVL.

The CDR3 DNA reads as TGTGCCAGCAGCCAAGGCCAGGGGTATGGCTACACCTTC. It translates to CASSQGQGYGYTF. V gene TRBV4-2 combines with J gene TRBJ1-2; D might be TRBD1 (6 bases). The ends were cut back, 1 base at V and 5 bases at J, with 8 bases in the middle. There are 13 residues in the CDR3. Germline lookup yields CDR1 LGHNA and CDR2 YNFKEQ.

This CDR3 is CAIEEGGNYGYTF. Written as DNA, the CDR3 is TGTGCCATCGAAGAAGGAGGAAACTATGGCTACACCTTC. V gene TRBV10-3 combines with J gene TRBJ1-2; D remains ambiguous. Germline loops: CDR1 ENHRY, CDR2 SYGVKD. Trimming cost V 8 bases and J 2 bases, with 12 bases left between them. This CDR3 is 13 amino acids long.